The following is a T cell receptor beta chain sequence with its context. The data originate from a study of cytomegalovirus exposure and HLA in healthy donors. With 7 bases clipped from V and 0 bases from J, the junction kept 3 bases outside the gene matches. Germline V gene data show CDR1 as SNHLY and CDR2 as FYNNEI. CDR3 length equals 14 residues. Researchers ran the PCR with 60 Vbeta and 13 Jbeta primers. The method was immunoSEQ multiplex PCR; TCRdb's version includes in-frame clones alone and lacks a portion of them. Found here are approximately 170,000 clones, about four fifths of them singletons; the top ten hold roughly 2.3%.

The chain links TRBV2 to TRBJ1-5, with 7 positions matching TRBD1. This clonotype originated in a male donor in good health and CMV-seronegative. The sample comprised PBMCs. Written as DNA, the CDR3 is TGTGCCAGCACCGACAGGGTTAGCAATCAGCCCCAGCATTTT. Translation: CASTDRVSNQPQHF.